This TCR beta chain was captured in a study of Ad26.COV2.S vaccination and SARS-CoV-2 variants. The wider study: Recipients of Ad26.COV2.S got it intramuscularly, once or twice 56 days apart.

This clone occurred a few times. Looked up from germline, CDR1 is LGHDT and CDR2 is YNNKEL (reference sequence). The CDR3 has 15 residues. J was trimmed by 3 bases and V by 5 bases; bases with no gene match: 7. TCRdb keeps only in-frame clones here, not all; method: immunoSEQ multiplex PCR. The sample carries around 450,000 clones, approximately 87% recorded once. Sample treatment: roughly 20 received Ad26.COV2.S at low or high dose, single or two shots; several received placebo; per-sample allocation not given. Samples analyzed were those drawn on day 63 after the first vaccine or placebo injection. Material: peripheral blood, obtained in a trial of Ad26.COV2.S vaccine versus placebo. This chain links TRBV3-1 (or the pseudogene TRBV3-2) with TRBJ1-2, with 9 bases lining up with TRBD1. This clonotype was obtained from a person aged 18 to 59 who received the Ad26.COV2.S COVID-19 vaccine or a placebo. The CDR3 loop reads CASSGATGGDYGYTF. The CDR3 region has the DNA TGTGCCAGCAGCGGAGCAACAGGGGGCGACTATGGCTACACCTTC.